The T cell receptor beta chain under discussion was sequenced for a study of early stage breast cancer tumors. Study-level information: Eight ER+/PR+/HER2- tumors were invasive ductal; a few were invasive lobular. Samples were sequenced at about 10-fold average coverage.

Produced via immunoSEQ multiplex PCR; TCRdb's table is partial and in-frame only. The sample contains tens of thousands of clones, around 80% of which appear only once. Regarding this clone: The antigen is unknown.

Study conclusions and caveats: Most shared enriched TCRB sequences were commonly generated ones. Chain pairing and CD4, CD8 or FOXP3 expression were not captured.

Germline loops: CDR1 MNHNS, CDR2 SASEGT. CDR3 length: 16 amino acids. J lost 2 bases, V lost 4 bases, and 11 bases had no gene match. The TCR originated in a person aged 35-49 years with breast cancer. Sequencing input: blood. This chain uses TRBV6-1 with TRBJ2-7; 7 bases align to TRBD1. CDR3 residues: CASSGGQAPSTYEQYF. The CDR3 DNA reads TGTGCCAGCAGTGGCGGACAGGCCCCATCCACCTACGAGCAGTACTTC.